This TCR beta chain was profiled in a study of T-cell memory formation after mild COVID-19. Across the study: For the most part, TCR clusters were specific to one donor.

Study-wide findings and caveats: Whereas later expanders leaned CD4+, clones contracting day 15 to 85 showed a balanced CD4/CD8 makeup. In pre-infection memory, a portion of responding clones appeared, which suggested that cross-reactive memory joined.

Trimming stripped 5 bases from V and 4 bases from J, with 15 bases between. The CDR3 spans 16 residues. Germline CDR1 reads MNHEY; CDR2 reads SMNVEV (reference sequence). This clonotype was observed at least ten times. What it binds is unknown. 5'RACE with constant-segment primers yielded barcoded, UMI-tagged TCR alpha and TCR beta cDNA libraries. TCRdb recomputed calls from the 5' RACE reads with MiXCR, one row per CDR3 protein. The sample lists about 33,000 distinct CDR3 sequences, 21% occurring once. The chain has TRBV27 and TRBJ2-6; D ambiguous. The clonotype originates from an adult who had mild COVID-19 (a few samples of this study predate the infection). Cell type and time point are not known. Source material: PBMCs or a T cell subset sorted from them (not recorded which). CDR3 protein: CASSPTPGRGANVLTF. The CDR3 coding sequence is TGTGCCAGCAGTCCGACGCCAGGTCGAGGGGCCAACGTCCTGACTTTC.